These 32 T cell receptor beta chains were sequenced from one sample in a study of Graves' ophthalmopathy and Graves' hyperthyroidism. The authors amplified TCR beta CDR3 regions from RNA transcripts. Second-round multiplex PCR came after a first-round RT-PCR that employed HTBI primers. A single record per CDR3 protein comes from TCRdb applying MiXCR to the multiplex PCR reads. The data show 360,000 or so distinct CDR3 sequences, 15% to 20% seen once. The sequenced sample was peripheral blood. The receptors stem from a woman aged 18-29 years with Graves' ophthalmopathy.

This clonotype was picked up many times. This chain joins TRBV5-1 and TRBJ2-7; no clear D. Germline assignment: CDR1 SGHRS and CDR2 YFSETQ. Trimming cost V 0 bases and J 3 bases, with 7 bases left between them. CDR3 length: 13 residues. The CDR3: CASSLALGYEQYF. The DNA of the CDR3 is TGCGCCAGCAGCTTGGCCTTGGGCTACGAGCAGTACTTC.

This clonotype was detected many times. The V and J genes are TRBV28 and TRBJ1-3; no clear D gene. Germline-derived CDR1 and CDR2 are MDHEN and SYDVKM. V gave up 3 bases and J gave up 6 bases, with 6 bases separating them. The CDR3 is 12 amino acids. The CDR3 spells CASSFGVNTIYF. The CDR3 DNA is TGTGCCAGCAGTTTCGGTGTAAACACCATATATTTT.

This clonotype was observed a few times. The chain employs TRBV12-3 or TRBV12-4 and TRBJ1-5; 12 bases agree with TRBD1. Germline trimming cut 6 bases from V and 7 bases from J; bases unmatched to any gene: 10. CDR3 length: 16 residues. CDR3 loop: CASRRGGQGARQPQHF. In nucleotides, the CDR3 is TGTGCCAGCAGGAGGGGGGGACAGGGGGCTCGCCAGCCCCAGCATTTT.

The sample holds many counts of this clonotype. The rearrangement links TRBV30 to TRBJ2-3; D is undetermined. V was shortened by 2 bases and J by 4 bases, with 10 bases between the two germline ends. This CDR3 spans 13 amino acids. CDR1 and CDR2 (germline): GTSNPN, SVGIG (reference sequence). CDR3 residues: CAWSSTWPDTQYF. CDR3 sequence (DNA): TGTGCCTGGAGTTCCACCTGGCCAGATACGCAGTATTTT.

This clonotype was picked up many times. The chain employs TRBV29-1 and TRBJ1-1; 7 bases map to TRBD1. This CDR3 comprises 14 residues. Germline values: CDR1 SQVTM, CDR2 ANQGSEA. The trim removed 8 bases at V and 2 bases at J, leaving 11 bases unmatched. CDR3 residues: CSPPRGQPNTEAFF. As DNA, the CDR3 is TGCAGCCCCCCCCGGGGACAGCCAAACACTGAAGCTTTCTTT.

Points on this clonotype: Since a much larger clone is just one base distant, this may be a read error. V and J are TRBV12-3 or TRBV12-4 and TRBJ1-1; D is ambiguous. The CDR3 covers 13 residues. V was shortened by 3 bases and J by 1 base, with 6 bases between the two germline ends. The chain's CDR3 is CASSFASNTEAFF. CDR3 nucleotide sequence: TGTGCCAGCAGTTTTGCATCGAACACTGAAGCTTTCTTT.

This chain links TRBV6-2 or TRBV6-3 with TRBJ1-5; D perhaps matches TRBD1 (5 bases). Trimming pared 6 bases from V and 2 bases from J, leaving 20 bases between. The CDR3 runs 17 residues. Germline CDR1 MNHEY, CDR2 SVGEGT. The CDR3 sequence is CASRERGAEPGNQPQHF. The CDR3 bases are TGTGCCAGCAGGGAACGAGGGGCCGAACCTGGCAATCAGCCCCAGCATTTT.

At least ten counts were recorded for this clonotype. V and J are TRBV7-6 and TRBJ1-1; no clear D. Germline V gives CDR1 SGHVS, CDR2 FNYEAQ. V lost 5 bases to trimming and J lost 1 base, with 8 bases between them. This CDR3 has 13 amino acids. CDR3 amino acids: CASSEYRNTEAFF. As DNA, the CDR3 is TGTGCCAGCAGCGAATACAGGAACACTGAAGCTTTCTTT.

Only a few counts were recorded for this clonotype. This chain links TRBV6-1 with TRBJ2-7; TRBD1 is a possible D gene (6 bases). V was cut by 5 bases and J by 6 bases, with 23 bases left in between. The CDR3 is 16 amino acids. Germline CDR1 MNHNS, CDR2 SASEGT. CDR3 DNA: TGTGCCAGCAGTAAACACAGGGCTCCGCTTTTAGGCGAGCAGTACTTC. Encoded protein: CASSKHRAPLLGEQYF.

The chain employs TRBV6-1 and TRBJ2-7, with TRBD2 identical over 11 bases. Germline V lookup: CDR1 MNHNS, CDR2 SASEGT. Losses at the gene ends were 6 bases for V and 5 bases for J; bases not matched to a gene: 6. CDR3 length: 14 residues. Written as DNA, the CDR3 is TGTGCCAGCAGCATAGCGGGGGGGCCCCACGAGCAGTACTTC. Translating gives CASSIAGGPHEQYF.

Many counts were recorded for this clonotype. This rearrangement joins TRBV28 to TRBJ1-2; 8 bases map to TRBD1. The germline CDR1 and CDR2 sequences are MDHEN and SYDVKM. This CDR3 comprises 17 residues. J was trimmed by 5 bases and V by 2 bases; bases with no gene match: 13. CDR3 bases: TGTGCCAGCAGTTTAAAATTTGCCAGGGGGCCTGGGTATGGCTACACCTTC. As protein: CASSLKFARGPGYGYTF.

This clonotype was recorded at least ten times. The rearrangement uses TRBV30 and TRBJ2-2; possible D gene TRBD1, 6 bases. CDR1 is GTSNPN, CDR2 SVGIG, per germline (reference sequence). The length of the CDR3 is 13 residues. V was shortened by 0 bases and J by 5 bases, with 7 bases between the two germline ends. This CDR3 reads CAWSVGGTGELFF. CDR3 sequence (DNA): TGTGCCTGGAGTGTAGGGGGAACCGGGGAGCTGTTTTTT.

J is TRBJ2-7 and V is TRBV6-1; TRBD1 aligns across 7 bases. Losses at the gene ends were 3 bases for V and 2 bases for J; bases not matched to a gene: 7. The CDR3 loop spans 15 amino acids. Germline V gives CDR1 MNHNS, CDR2 SASEGT. The CDR3 bases are TGTGCCAGCAGTGATTCAGGGGGAGCGACCTACGAGCAGTACTTC. It translates to CASSDSGGATYEQYF.

At least ten counts were recorded for this clonotype. The chain uses TRBV28 and TRBJ1-5; 7 nucleotides align to TRBD1. Trimming cost V 3 bases and J 4 bases; bases outside gene matches: 6. The CDR3 has 15 amino acids. Germline lookup yields CDR1 MDHEN and CDR2 SYDVKM. The CDR3 here is CASSFGTALNQPQHF. CDR3 DNA sequence: TGTGCCAGCAGTTTCGGGACAGCCCTAAATCAGCCCCAGCATTTT.

This clonotype occurred many times. One junction end does not reproduce the germline sequence, and a read error may be involved. The J gene is TRBJ1-6, the V gene TRBV11-2; no definite D call. The CDR3 has 13 amino acids. Germline V lookup: CDR1 SGHAT, CDR2 FQNNGV. CDR3 sequence (DNA): TGTGCCAGCAGCCGATCCTTTAATTCACCCCTCCACTTT. Translated, it gives CASSRSFNSPLHF. Variable domain in full (rest from reference TRBV11-2 and TRBJ1-6): EAGVAQSPRYKIIEKRQSVAFWCNPISGHATLYWYQQILGQGPKLLIQFQNNGVVDDSQLPKDRFSAERLKGVDSTLKIQPAKLEDSAVYLCASSRSFNSPLHFGNGTRLTVT.

In its sample, this clonotype was seen many times. The gene calls are TRBV7-2 and TRBJ2-7, with 9 positions matching TRBD2. CDR3 length: 14 residues. J lost 8 bases, V lost 5 bases, and 10 bases had no gene match. Germline CDR1 and CDR2: SGHTA and FQGNSA. In DNA, the CDR3 is TGTGCCAGCAGCAGCGGGGGGACACCACCTAAGCAGTACTTC. It codes for CASSSGGTPPKQYF.

The chain joins TRBV5-5 to TRBJ2-5; 8 bases map to TRBD2. This CDR3 comprises 15 residues. The trim removed 4 bases at V and 5 bases at J, leaving 10 bases unmatched. Per the germline V gene, CDR1 is SGHKS and CDR2 is YYEKEE (reference sequence). The CDR3 bases are TGTGCCAGCAGCCGCGGGGGGCCACGGTCGGAGACCCAGTACTTC. This codes for CASSRGGPRSETQYF.

At least ten counts were recorded for this clonotype. The genes are TRBV5-1 and TRBJ2-7; D remains ambiguous. V was trimmed by 1 base and J by 4 bases, leaving 9 bases between them. Germline CDR1 SGHRS, CDR2 YFSETQ. The CDR3 totals 13 residues. The CDR3 spells CASSLSDGYEQYF. CDR3 DNA sequence: TGCGCCAGCAGCTTGTCTGATGGGTACGAGCAGTACTTC.

This clonotype was picked up many times. This chain joins TRBV7-8 and TRBJ2-7, with TRBD2 matching 9 bases. The V gene end was trimmed by 0 bases and the J gene end by 3 bases; junction bases not matched to a gene: 3. The germline CDR1 and CDR2 sequences are SGHVS and FQNEAQ. The CDR3 runs to 15 residues. The CDR3: CASSLASGSSYEQYF. The CDR3 bases are TGTGCCAGCAGCTTAGCTAGCGGGAGTAGCTACGAGCAGTACTTC.

This clonotype was recorded once. This chain joins TRBV12-3 or TRBV12-4 and TRBJ1-2, with no clear D. The germline V and J ends were trimmed by 0 bases and 8 bases, with 4 bases remaining between them. The CDR3 contains 11 residues. The CDR3 bases are TGTGCCAGCAGTTTAGCGCGGGGCTACACCTTC. It yields the protein CASSLARGYTF.

This clonotype has at least ten counts. Compared with germline, one end of the junction differs, possibly owing to a read error. The chain uses TRBV14 and TRBJ2-2; D remains unclear. The CDR3 spans 18 residues. The germline gives CDR1 SGHDN, CDR2 FVKESK. The CDR3 DNA reads TGTGCCAGCAGCCGTTTCCTCCGCCCTAACTCGAACACCGGCGAGCTGTTTTTT. Translation gives CASSRFLRPNSNTGELFF.

This clonotype has a count of ten or more. The chain is built from TRBV7-2 and TRBJ2-5; possible D gene TRBD1, 5 bases. Germline V gives CDR1 SGHTA, CDR2 FQGNSA. V was clipped by 1 base and J by 2 bases, with 11 bases between them. The CDR3 is 15 amino acids. The CDR3 DNA reads TGTGCCAGCAGCTTAGTAGGGGTTAGGCAAGAGACCCAGTACTTC. It encodes CASSLVGVRQETQYF.

This clonotype was seen many times. V gene TRBV20-1 combines with J gene TRBJ2-7, with TRBD2 identical over 11 bases. CDR1 and CDR2 from the germline V gene are DFQATT and SNEGSKA (reference sequence). The CDR3 spans 15 residues. After removal of 3 bases from V and 0 bases from J, the junction contained 4 bases not matched to a gene. The CDR3 nucleotides read TGCAGTGCTAGCGGTAGCGGGGGGGACTCCTACGAGCAGTACTTC. Amino acids: CSASGSGGDSYEQYF.

The table lists this clonotype with a few counts. The chain employs TRBV27 and TRBJ2-2; TRBD2 matches at 11 bases. CDR1 is MNHEY, CDR2 SMNVEV, per germline (reference sequence). This CDR3 contains 16 residues. Trimming removed 7 bases from V and 6 bases from J; junction bases left unmatched: 10. The CDR3: CASTIQLAGVPGELFF. CDR3 DNA sequence: TGTGCCAGCACCATCCAACTAGCGGGAGTCCCCGGGGAGCTGTTTTTT.

This clonotype was detected many times. V and J are TRBV29-1 and TRBJ2-2, with D unclear. Trimming took 2 bases from V and 6 from J, leaving 7 bases between them. CDR1 and CDR2 (germline): SQVTM, ANQGSEA. The CDR3 covers 12 residues. CDR3 sequence: CSVERRAGELFF. In nucleotides, the CDR3 is TGCAGCGTTGAAAGAAGAGCCGGGGAGCTGTTTTTT.

This clonotype was observed at least ten times. This chain links TRBV6-2 or TRBV6-3 with TRBJ2-7; 7 nucleotides agree with TRBD2. The CDR3 covers 18 residues. Germline CDR1 reads MNHEY; CDR2 reads SVGEGT. J lost 4 bases, V lost 2 bases, and 17 bases had no gene match. Here the CDR3 reads CASSYVGGGTGDLYEQYF. CDR3 in DNA: TGTGCCAGCAGTTACGTGGGGGGGGGAACAGGTGACTTGTACGAGCAGTACTTC.

This clonotype appeared a few times. The rearrangement uses TRBV20-1 and TRBJ1-5; unclear D gene. Germline CDR1 reads DFQATT; CDR2 reads SNEGSKA (reference sequence). This CDR3 is 15 amino acids long. V lost 0 bases, J lost 6 bases, and 15 bases lay in between. CDR3 amino acids: CSARDLEGLRQPQHF. CDR3 sequence (DNA): TGCAGTGCTAGAGATCTTGAGGGATTGCGTCAGCCCCAGCATTTT.

This clonotype turned up a few times. The V and J genes are TRBV6-1 and TRBJ1-2; 8 bases fit TRBD1. Germline V gene lookup returns CDR1 MNHNS and CDR2 SASEGT. This CDR3 is 13 amino acids long. The trim removed 5 bases at V and 4 bases at J, leaving 3 bases unmatched. The CDR3 protein is CASSQTGGYGYTF. CDR3 DNA sequence: TGTGCCAGCAGTCAAACAGGGGGCTATGGCTACACCTTC.

The chain recombines TRBV4-1 with TRBJ1-2; D may be TRBD1 (5 bases). Germline CDR1 and CDR2: MGHRA and YSYEKL. There are 16 residues in the CDR3. Trimming took off 8 bases at V and 0 bases at J, with 19 bases between the two ends. This CDR3 reads CASRGVGIGTNYGYTF. The CDR3 DNA sequence: TGCGCCAGCCGGGGGGTAGGGATCGGAACTAACTATGGCTACACCTTC.

This clonotype was picked up many times. V gene TRBV6-1 combines with J gene TRBJ2-7; maybe TRBD1 (6 bases). Germline CDR1 and CDR2: MNHNS and SASEGT. CDR3 size: 14 residues. V lost 5 bases and J lost 5, with 16 bases in between. Written as DNA, the CDR3 is TGTGCCAGCAGTATGGCTTCGAGGGGGAACGAGCAGTACTTC. Translating it yields CASSMASRGNEQYF.

The V and J genes are TRBV12-3 or TRBV12-4 and TRBJ2-5; D remains ambiguous. The CDR3 contains 12 residues. The V end lost 6 bases, the J end lost 0 bases, and 5 bases lay between the germline ends. CDR3 amino acids: CASRMYQETQYF. The CDR3 DNA sequence: TGTGCCAGCAGAATGTACCAAGAGACCCAGTACTTC.

This clonotype has a count of ten or more. The J gene is TRBJ1-1, the V gene TRBV28, with no clear D. Trimming took off 7 bases at V and 0 bases at J, with 15 bases between the two ends. The CDR3 totals 15 residues. Germline V gene data show CDR1 as MDHEN and CDR2 as SYDVKM. Here the CDR3 reads CASTTATNMNTEAFF. The CDR3 DNA reads TGTGCCAGCACCACTGCGACAAACATGAACACTGAAGCTTTCTTT.